The 3 T cell receptor beta chains reported below all come from one sample, sequenced in a study of identifying expanded T cells in peripheral blood. Produced via immunoSEQ multiplex PCR; TCRdb's table is partial and in-frame only. The sample has tens of thousands of clones; 70% to 90% are singletons. The specimen was blood. The source is a person aged 18 to 70 in good health.

The genes are TRBV27 and TRBJ1-5; D is perhaps TRBD1 (6 bases). The CDR3 is made up of 14 amino acids. V was pared by 6 bases and J by 2 bases, with 11 bases between. Germline V gene data show CDR1 as MNHEY and CDR2 as SMNVEV (reference sequence). Here the CDR3 reads CASSQRGGNQPQHF. The CDR3 nucleotides read TGTGCCAGCAGCCAGAGGGGGGGCAATCAGCCCCAGCATTTT.

The chain combines TRBV9 with TRBJ2-1; 7 bases line up with TRBD2. The CDR3 has 14 amino acids. Germline lookup yields CDR1 SGDLS and CDR2 YYNGEE. The ends lost 4 bases at V and 2 bases at J; junction bases unmatched: 3. This CDR3 is CASSPGGTYNEQFF. The CDR3 DNA reads as TGTGCCAGCAGCCCGGGGGGAACCTACAATGAGCAGTTCTTC.

This rearrangement joins TRBV19 to TRBJ2-2; D is unresolved. This CDR3 is 15 amino acids long. V lost 9 bases and J lost 1, with 15 bases in between. Germline CDR1 and CDR2: LNHDA and SQIVND (reference sequence). CDR3 coding DNA: TGTGCCAGCTCCCGCTTAGAAGGGAACACCGGGGAGCTGTTTTTT. This translates into CASSRLEGNTGELFF.